Each of the 3 T cell receptor beta chains below was sequenced from the same sample in a study of graft-versus-host responses after intestinal transplantation. Sequenced by immunoSEQ multiplex PCR; TCRdb stores in-frame clones only, minus some. Of fewer than 150,000 clones listed, 90% to 95% were seen once; the top ten hold approximately 0.17%. Their antigen targets remain unknown. Material: unstimulated CD4+ T cells sorted from spleen or lymph node cells, obtained before intestinal transplant. These receptors were collected from a human donor who received an intestinal transplant.

This rearrangement joins TRBV7-2 to TRBJ1-2; D is ambiguous. This CDR3 spans 12 amino acids. Germline CDR1 SGHTA, CDR2 FQGNSA. Trimming left V 2 bases short and J 8 bases short, with 9 bases between. CDR3 loop: CASSLSGLGYTF. CDR3 nucleotides: TGTGCCAGCAGCTTAAGCGGGCTAGGCTACACCTTC. The entire variable domain, with the rest obtained from reference TRBV7-2 and TRBJ1-2, is as follows: GAGVSQSPSNKVTEKGKDVELRCDPISGHTALYWYRQSLGQGLEFLIYFQGNSAPDKSGLPSDRFSAERTGGSVSTLTIQRTQQEDSAVYLCASSLSGLGYTFGSGTRLTVV.

The chain is built from TRBV5-4 and TRBJ2-2; D gene unclear. Deletions cut 1 base from V and 5 bases from J, with 3 bases between. There are 12 residues in the CDR3. Germline assignment: CDR1 SGHNT and CDR2 YYREEE (reference sequence). The CDR3 nucleotides are TGTGCCAGCAGCTTGTTTACCGGGGAGCTGTTTTTT. It translates to CASSLFTGELFF. The whole variable domain, remainder taken from reference TRBV5-4 and TRBJ2-2, is ETGVTQSPTHLIKTRGQQVTLRCSSQSGHNTVSWYQQALGQGPQFIFQYYREEENGRGNFPPRFSGLQFPNYSSELNVNALELDDSALYLCASSLFTGELFFGEGSRLTVL.

The chain has TRBV15 and TRBJ1-2; no reliable D call. The V gene's germline CDR1 is LNHNV and CDR2 YYDKDF (reference sequence). With 7 bases removed from V and 8 bases from J, the gap between germline ends came to 11 bases. The CDR3 covers 11 residues. This CDR3 is CATKDAGGYTF. CDR3 bases: TGTGCCACCAAGGACGCTGGGGGCTACACCTTC.